The next 30 T cell receptor beta chains were all read from a single sample in a study of T cells after yellow fever vaccination. TCRdb called the 5' RACE reads again in MiXCR, with one record for every CDR3 protein. The data hold 150,000 to 200,000 distinct CDR3 sequences, with approximately 6.7% observed a single time. This specimen was CD4+ T cells sorted from PBMCs, taken about 5 days after the first yellow fever vaccination. The receptor set was obtained from a young man who received the YFV17D yellow fever vaccine.

This chain joins TRBV25-1 and TRBJ2-3; a weak D match, TRBD2 (6 bases). The V end was cut by 3 bases, the J end by 0 bases, with 13 bases between. Germline lookup yields CDR1 MGHDK and CDR2 SYGVNS. The CDR3 consists of 16 residues. CDR3 nucleotide sequence: TGTGCCAGCAGTGATATCGGGAGCTTTAGCACAGATACGCAGTATTTT. It specifies CASSDIGSFSTDTQYF.

The sample holds many counts of this clonotype. The chain is built from TRBV20-1 and TRBJ2-3; maybe TRBD2 (6 bases). The CDR3 has 13 amino acids. Germline V CDR1 and CDR2: DFQATT, SNEGSKA (reference sequence). V was trimmed by 5 bases and J by 0 bases, leaving 9 bases between them. DNA of the CDR3: TGCAGTGCTCTAGGAGGGAGCACAGATACGCAGTATTTT. This gives the protein CSALGGSTDTQYF.

This clonotype showed up just a few times. V usage is TRBV5-4 and J usage is TRBJ2-1, with TRBD2 identical over 7 bases. Germline V lookup: CDR1 SGHNT, CDR2 YYREEE (reference sequence). The CDR3 extends over 15 amino acids. Trimming cost V 0 bases and J 5 bases; bases outside gene matches: 5. The DNA for the CDR3 is TGTGCCAGCAGCTTGGGCGGGGGTAGGAACAATGAGCAGTTCTTC. Protein: CASSLGGGRNNEQFF.

This clonotype has a handful of counts. The chain uses TRBV18 and TRBJ1-5, with TRBD1 matching 9 bases. V trimming: 3 bases; J trimming: 7 bases; junction bases outside the gene matches: 7. The CDR3 runs to 15 residues. Germline V gives CDR1 KGHSH, CDR2 LQKENI. The CDR3 DNA reads as TGTGCCAGCTCACCCGAGACAGGGGGATACCAGCCCCAGCATTTT. Translation gives CASSPETGGYQPQHF.

This clonotype was recorded many times. The chain joins TRBV4-1 to TRBJ1-5, with 7 bases matching TRBD1. CDR1 is MGHRA, CDR2 YSYEKL, per germline. The CDR3 length is 21 residues. V trimming: 2 bases; J trimming: 0 bases; junction bases outside the gene matches: 19. DNA for the CDR3: TGCGCCAGCAGCCAACCTCTGTCGGGCAGGGGGGATCTCAATAGCAATCAGCCCCAGCATTTT. As protein: CASSQPLSGRGDLNSNQPQHF.

This clonotype was observed at least ten times. The chain uses TRBV6-2 or TRBV6-3 and TRBJ2-3; perhaps TRBD2 as D (5 bases). This CDR3 has 14 residues. V lost 2 bases and J lost 2, with 8 bases in between. Per the germline V gene, CDR1 is MNHEY and CDR2 is SVGEGT. CDR3 residues: CASSYEGFTDTQYF. In DNA, the CDR3 is TGTGCCAGCAGTTACGAGGGCTTCACAGATACGCAGTATTTT.

This clonotype was seen many times. The chain links TRBV20-1 to TRBJ2-6; a weak D match, TRBD1 (5 bases). Trimming took off 5 bases at V and 0 bases at J, with 8 bases between the two ends. The CDR3 is 14 residues long. The germline V gene has CDR1 DFQATT and CDR2 SNEGSKA (reference sequence). The CDR3 protein is CSAPDSSGANVLTF. CDR3 nucleotide sequence: TGCAGTGCTCCCGACAGCTCTGGGGCCAACGTCCTGACTTTC.

This clonotype has ten or more counts. V and J are TRBV10-3 and TRBJ2-3, with TRBD1 as a possible D gene (5 bases). Deletions cut 4 bases from V and 1 base from J, with 12 bases between. The CDR3 runs to 15 residues. Germline assignment: CDR1 ENHRY and CDR2 SYGVKD. As DNA, the CDR3 is TGTGCCATCAGTGTCGGGCAGGGTGGCACAGATACGCAGTATTTT. Amino acid sequence: CAISVGQGGTDTQYF.

Many counts were recorded for this clonotype. V usage is TRBV20-1 and J usage is TRBJ1-5, with 8 positions matching TRBD1. Trimming cost V 4 bases and J 6 bases; bases outside gene matches: 8. CDR1 is DFQATT and CDR2 is SNEGSKA in the germline V gene (reference sequence). The CDR3 loop spans 14 amino acids. The DNA of the CDR3 is TGCAGTGCTACCCCACAGGGGGGACGTCAGCCCCAGCATTTT. It yields the protein CSATPQGGRQPQHF.

The rearrangement joins TRBV4-1 to TRBJ1-2; 8 positions agree with TRBD1. From germline, CDR1 is MGHRA and CDR2 YSYEKL. Trimming took 0 bases from V and 5 from J; bases not matched to a gene: 11. The CDR3 sequence is 17 residues long. CDR3 nucleotides: TGCGCCAGCAGCCAAGAAAGATCAAGGACAGGGACTTATGGCTACACCTTC. Translating it yields CASSQERSRTGTYGYTF.

In its sample, this clonotype was seen many times. CDR3 region: CASTIRQGETQYF. The DNA of the CDR3 is TGTGCCAGCACCATTAGACAGGGAGAGACCCAGTACTTC. The chain combines TRBV11-2 with TRBJ2-5; TRBD1 matches 7 bases. CDR1 SGHAT and CDR2 FQNNGV come from the germline V gene. This CDR3 spans 13 amino acids. Trimming removed 7 bases from V and 4 bases from J; junction bases left unmatched: 6. The whole variable domain, remainder taken from reference TRBV11-2 and TRBJ2-5, is EAGVAQSPRYKIIEKRQSVAFWCNPISGHATLYWYQQILGQGPKLLIQFQNNGVVDDSQLPKDRFSAERLKGVDSTLKIQPAKLEDSAVYLCASTIRQGETQYFGPGTRLLVL.

This clonotype has ten or more counts. The V call is TRBV4-2, the J call TRBJ1-4; weak D call: TRBD1 (6 bases). The germline CDR1 and CDR2 sequences are LGHNA and YNFKEQ. V lost 1 base and J lost 6, with 12 bases in between. The CDR3 consists of 15 residues. The CDR3 DNA reads TGTGCCAGCAGCCAAGCATGGACAGTGGATGAAAAACTGTTTTTT. Its translation is CASSQAWTVDEKLFF.

The chain links TRBV5-6 to TRBJ1-5; D ambiguous. V was shortened by 2 bases and J by 3 bases, with 12 bases between the two germline ends. CDR3 length: 15 residues. Looked up from germline, CDR1 is SGHDT and CDR2 is YYEEEE. The CDR3 is CASSFSGSNNQPQHF. The CDR3 region has the DNA TGTGCCAGCAGCTTTTCCGGATCGAACAATCAGCCCCAGCATTTT.

This clonotype was recorded at least ten times. The CDR3 region is CASSFQGSTDTQYF. CDR3 in DNA: TGCGCCAGCAGCTTCCAGGGGTCCACAGATACGCAGTATTTT. The chain uses TRBV5-1 and TRBJ2-3; maybe TRBD1 (6 bases). This CDR3 is 14 amino acids long. Germline CDR1 and CDR2: SGHRS and YFSETQ. The V gene lost 2 bases and the J gene lost 2 bases, with 9 bases spanning the gap.

This clonotype was counted ten times or more. This sequence joins TRBV20-1 and TRBJ1-1; D gene ambiguous. V dropped 3 bases and J dropped 0 bases, with 17 bases sitting between them. The CDR3 is made up of 16 amino acids. CDR1 is DFQATT, CDR2 SNEGSKA, per germline (reference sequence). This chain's CDR3 is CSASGQTFSMNTEAFF. In nucleotides, the CDR3 is TGCAGTGCTAGTGGTCAGACATTTAGCATGAACACTGAAGCTTTCTTT.

The rearrangement links TRBV5-1 to TRBJ2-1, with 9 bases that match TRBD1. CDR1 and CDR2 (germline): SGHRS, YFSETQ. The CDR3 runs 19 residues. V shed 4 bases, J shed 1 base, and the junction held 15 bases outside the gene matches. This chain's CDR3 is CASSPGQGYRLPSYNEQFF. For the CDR3, the DNA is TGCGCCAGCAGCCCAGGACAGGGGTATAGACTACCGTCCTACAATGAGCAGTTCTTC.

Points on this clonotype: A much larger clone differs by one base, so this may be a read error. The rearrangement links TRBV7-3 to TRBJ2-5; TRBD2 agrees at 10 bases. Germline V gene lookup returns CDR1 SGHTA and CDR2 FQGTGA. Trimming at V came to 5 bases and at J to 4 bases, leaving 7 bases not matched to a gene. CDR3 size: 15 residues. CDR3 DNA sequence: TGTGCCAGCAGCCCTTTTAGCGGGGGGTCAGAGACCCAGTACTTC. It codes for CASSPFSGGSETQYF.

This clonotype was observed many times. Here the CDR3 reads CASSYGRVYNEQFF. In DNA, the CDR3 is TGTGCCAGCAGTTATGGGAGGGTTTACAATGAGCAGTTCTTC. V is TRBV6-5 and J is TRBJ2-1; 7 bases agree with TRBD2. This CDR3 has 14 amino acids. V shed 3 bases and J 4 bases; nucleotides not matched to a gene: 3. Per germline, CDR1 MNHEY and CDR2 SVGAGI.

There are many counts of this clonotype. The chain combines TRBV7-2 with TRBJ2-1; 10 nucleotides line up with TRBD2. The CDR3 length is 15 residues. The germline gives CDR1 SGHTA, CDR2 FQGNSA. J lost 6 bases, V lost 3 bases, and 5 bases had no gene match. CDR3 in DNA: TGTGCCAGCAGCTTCCTTAGCGGGGGGTTCAATGAGCAGTTCTTC. Residues: CASSFLSGGFNEQFF.

The chain uses TRBV3-1 and TRBJ2-7; 12 positions agree with TRBD2. The V and J ends lost 11 bases and 4 bases, in that order; junction bases with no gene match: 18. Germline loops: CDR1 LGHDT, CDR2 YNNKEL (reference sequence). This CDR3 is 17 amino acids long. The CDR3 sequence: CASSQIPTSGGRYEQYF. In DNA, the CDR3 is TGTGCCTCCTCCCAAATTCCGACTAGCGGGGGAAGATACGAGCAGTACTTC.

A few counts support this clonotype. CDR3 amino acids: CASSLYREETQYF. The CDR3, as DNA: TGCGCCAGCAGCTTATACAGGGAAGAGACCCAGTACTTC. The chain couples TRBV5-1 to TRBJ2-5; TRBD1 might be the D (6 bases). The CDR3 consists of 13 residues. Germline values: CDR1 SGHRS, CDR2 YFSETQ. V was pared by 2 bases and J by 3 bases, with 8 bases between. Full variable domain (rest looked up from reference TRBV5-1 and TRBJ2-5): KAGVTQTPRYLIKTRGQQVTLSCSPISGHRSVSWYQQTPGQGLQFLFEYFSETQRNKGNFPGRFSGRQFSNSRSEMNVSTLELGDSALYLCASSLYREETQYFGPGTRLLVL.

The sample holds many counts of this clonotype. J is TRBJ2-2 and V is TRBV24-1; weak D call: TRBD2 (6 bases). CDR1 is KGHDR, CDR2 SFDVKD, per germline. The CDR3 has 15 amino acids. V lost 5 bases to trimming and J lost 4 bases, with 13 bases between them. The CDR3, as DNA: TGTGCCACCAGTGCGGGACTTAGTCCCACCGGGGAGCTGTTTTTT. Amino acids: CATSAGLSPTGELFF.

This chain connects TRBV19 to TRBJ1-2; D remains ambiguous. Germline CDR1 and CDR2: LNHDA and SQIVND (reference sequence). This CDR3 contains 13 residues. The germline V and J ends were trimmed by 6 bases and 5 bases, with 13 bases remaining between them. Here the CDR3 DNA reads TGTGCCAGTAGCGTAAACGGGCAGTATGGCTACACCTTC. Amino acids: CASSVNGQYGYTF. Based on the CDR3 plus reference TRBV19 and TRBJ1-2, the full variable domain is DGGITQSPKYLFRKEGQNVTLSCEQNLNHDAMYWYRQDPGQGLRLIYYSQIVNDFQKGDIAEGYSVSREKKESFPLTVTSAQKNPTAFYLCASSVNGQYGYTFGSGTRLTVV.

At least ten counts were recorded for this clonotype. This chain uses TRBV7-2 with TRBJ2-3; D tentatively reads TRBD1 or TRBD2 (5 bases each). The CDR3 is 15 residues long. The germline V and J ends were trimmed by 7 bases and 2 bases, with 16 bases remaining between them. Germline V gene sequence: CDR1 SGHTA, CDR2 FQGNSA. The CDR3 loop is CASTPKRGLTDTQYF. Here the CDR3 DNA reads TGTGCCAGCACCCCGAAACGGGGCCTCACAGATACGCAGTATTTT.

This clonotype was counted only a few times. The rearrangement uses TRBV5-1 and TRBJ2-3; unclear D gene. This CDR3 is built from 15 residues. V lost 4 bases and J lost 0, with 12 bases in between. Germline V lookup: CDR1 SGHRS, CDR2 YFSETQ. The CDR3 loop reads CASSHTWPSTDTQYF. The CDR3 nucleotides are TGCGCCAGCAGCCATACATGGCCTAGCACAGATACGCAGTATTTT.

This clonotype has only a few counts. The rearrangement joins TRBV19 to TRBJ2-1, with TRBD2 as a possible D gene (5 bases). The CDR3 totals 16 residues. V lost 0 bases to trimming and J lost 0 bases, with 9 bases between them. From germline, CDR1 is LNHDA and CDR2 SQIVND (reference sequence). The CDR3 reads CASSIDLAGSYNEQFF. CDR3 nucleotide sequence: TGTGCCAGTAGTATAGACCTAGCTGGCTCCTACAATGAGCAGTTCTTC.

This clonotype was recorded at least ten times. This chain links TRBV3-1 with TRBJ2-5; D is unclear. This CDR3 has 14 amino acids. Germline-derived CDR1 and CDR2 are LGHDT and YNNKEL (reference sequence). Trimming took 0 bases from V and 3 from J, leaving 8 bases between them. This chain's CDR3 is CASSQEGRKETQYF. The CDR3 nucleotides read TGTGCCAGCAGCCAAGAGGGCAGAAAAGAGACCCAGTACTTC.

This sequence joins TRBV5-8 and TRBJ1-2, with D possibly matching TRBD1 (6 bases). The CDR3 runs 14 residues. V lost 2 bases and J lost 6, with 14 bases in between. Germline assignment: CDR1 SGHTS and CDR2 YDEGEE. CDR3 region: CASSFSQGFDGYTF. CDR3 sequence (DNA): TGTGCCAGCAGCTTTTCCCAGGGGTTCGATGGCTACACCTTC.

This clonotype was counted ten times or more. The chain is built from TRBV7-8 and TRBJ2-5; 12 bases line up with TRBD2. The CDR3 is 16 amino acids. V lost 2 bases, J lost 2 bases, and 3 bases stayed unmatched. Per germline, CDR1 SGHVS and CDR2 FQNEAQ. The CDR3 is CASSLWTSGDQETQYF. CDR3 bases: TGTGCCAGCAGCTTATGGACTAGCGGGGATCAAGAGACCCAGTACTTC. The variable domain in full, with the rest retrieved from reference TRBV7-8 and TRBJ2-5, is GAGVSQSPRYKVAKRGQDVALRCDPISGHVSLFWYQQALGQGPEFLTYFQNEAQLDKSGLPSDRFFAERPEGSVSTLKIQRTQQEDSAVYLCASSLWTSGDQETQYFGPGTRLLVL.

This rearrangement joins TRBV5-6 to TRBJ2-3; no firm D call. Germline loops: CDR1 SGHDT, CDR2 YYEEEE. V was cut by 1 base and J by 2 bases, with 8 bases left in between. The CDR3 has 14 residues. CDR3 protein: CASSLSLYTDTQYF. The CDR3 bases are TGTGCCAGCAGCTTGTCCTTGTACACAGATACGCAGTATTTT.